This T cell receptor beta chain emerged from a study of graft-versus-host responses after intestinal transplantation. Study summary: Transplants given to recipients were multivisceral, liver-intestinal, or isolated intestinal. After anti-thymocyte globulin induction, recipients took tacrolimus and steroids for approximately 3 years.

Notes on the study in general: Investigators detected GvH clones in recipient marrow, with some emerging earlier in ileum or blood.

Notes on this clone: The antigen is not known.

V shed 8 bases and J 3 bases; nucleotides not matched to a gene: 4. This CDR3 is 14 amino acids long. Germline V CDR1 and CDR2: WSHSY, SAAADI. TCRdb's copy holds only in-frame clones and misses some; the assay was immunoSEQ multiplex PCR. The table includes some 120,000 clones, 90% detected once. The chain is built from TRBV10-2 and TRBJ2-3, with TRBD2 identical over 11 bases. The sequence was obtained from a human donor who received an intestinal transplant. This specimen was unstimulated CD4+ T cells sorted from spleen or lymph node cells, taken before intestinal transplant. As DNA, the CDR3 is TGCGCCAGCCATAGCGGGAGGGGGACAGATACGCAGTATTTT. This translates into CASHSGRGTDTQYF.